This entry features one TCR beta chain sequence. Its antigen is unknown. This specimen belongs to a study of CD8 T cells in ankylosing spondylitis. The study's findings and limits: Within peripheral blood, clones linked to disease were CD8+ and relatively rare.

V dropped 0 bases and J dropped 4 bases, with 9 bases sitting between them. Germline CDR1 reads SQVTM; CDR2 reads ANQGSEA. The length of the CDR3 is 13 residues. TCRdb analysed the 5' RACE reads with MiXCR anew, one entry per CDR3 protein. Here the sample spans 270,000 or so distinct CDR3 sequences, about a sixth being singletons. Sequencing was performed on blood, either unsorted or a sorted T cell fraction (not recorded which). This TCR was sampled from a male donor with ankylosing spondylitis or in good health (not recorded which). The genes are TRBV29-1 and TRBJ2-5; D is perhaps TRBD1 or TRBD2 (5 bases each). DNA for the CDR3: TGCAGCGTTGAAGATTGGGGGTCAGAGACCCAGTACTTC. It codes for CSVEDWGSETQYF.